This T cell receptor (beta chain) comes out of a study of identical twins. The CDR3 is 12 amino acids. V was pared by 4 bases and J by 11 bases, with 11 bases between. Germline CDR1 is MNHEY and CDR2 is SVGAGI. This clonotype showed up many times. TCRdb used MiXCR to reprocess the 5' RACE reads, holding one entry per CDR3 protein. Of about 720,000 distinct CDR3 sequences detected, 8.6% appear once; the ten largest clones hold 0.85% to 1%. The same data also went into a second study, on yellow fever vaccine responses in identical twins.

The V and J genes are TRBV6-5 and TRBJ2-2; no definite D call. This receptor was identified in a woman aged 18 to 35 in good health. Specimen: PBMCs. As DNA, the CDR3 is TGTGCCAGCAGTTCCCACATCGGTGAGCTGTTTTTT. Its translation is CASSSHIGELFF.